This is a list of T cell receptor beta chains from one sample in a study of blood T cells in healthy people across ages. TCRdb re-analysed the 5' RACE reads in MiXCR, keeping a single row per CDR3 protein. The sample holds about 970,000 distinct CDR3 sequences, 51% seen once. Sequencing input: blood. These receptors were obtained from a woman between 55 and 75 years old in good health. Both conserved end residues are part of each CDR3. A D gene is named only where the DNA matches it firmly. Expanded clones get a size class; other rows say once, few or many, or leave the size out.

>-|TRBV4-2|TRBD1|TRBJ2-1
CASRDRGWNEQFF
TGTGCCAGCAGGGACAGGGGTTGGAATGAGCAGTTCTTC
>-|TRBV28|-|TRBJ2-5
CVSSGGQGVGKTQYF
TGTGTCAGCAGTGGAGGGCAGGGGGTCGGGAAGACCCAGTACTTC
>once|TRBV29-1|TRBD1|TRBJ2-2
CSVEWGNRGAGELFF
TGCAGCGTTGAATGGGGAAACAGGGGCGCCGGGGAGCTGTTTTTT
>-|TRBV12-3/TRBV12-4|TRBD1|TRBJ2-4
CASSPRFRDRAEMAKNIQYF
TGTGCCAGCAGTCCGAGGTTCCGCGACAGGGCTGAAATGGCCAAAAACATTCAGTACTTC
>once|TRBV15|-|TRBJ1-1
CATSRAGGHTEAFF
TGTGCCACCAGCAGAGCGGGCGGCCACACTGAAGCTTTCTTT
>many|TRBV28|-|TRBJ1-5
CASSLSGQPQHF
TGTGCCAGCAGCTTAAGCGGTCAGCCCCAGCATTTT
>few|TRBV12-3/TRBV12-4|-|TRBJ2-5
CASRTGLWGATQYF
TGTGCCAGCAGAACGGGACTGTGGGGTGCGACCCAGTACTTC
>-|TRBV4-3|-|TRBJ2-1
CASSQDMTGWGNEQFF
TGCGCCAGCAGCCAAGATATGACGGGATGGGGTAATGAGCAGTTCTTC
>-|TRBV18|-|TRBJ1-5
CASSPAAHRSNQPQHF
TGTGCCAGCTCACCGGCAGCCCACCGTAGCAATCAGCCCCAGCATTTT
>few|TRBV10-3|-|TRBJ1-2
CAISESGQANYGYTF
TGTGCCATCAGTGAGTCGGGGCAAGCTAACTATGGCTACACCTTC
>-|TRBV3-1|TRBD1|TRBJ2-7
CASSHGTGLSGQYF
TGTGCCAGCAGCCACGGGACAGGGCTGTCAGGGCAGTACTTC
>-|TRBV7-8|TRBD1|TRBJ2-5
CASSLGFRGTQETQYF
TGTGCCAGCAGCTTAGGATTCAGGGGGACCCAAGAGACCCAGTACTTC
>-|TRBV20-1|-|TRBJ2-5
CSARADRGVQETQYF
TGCAGTGCTAGAGCGGACAGAGGCGTCCAAGAGACCCAGTACTTC
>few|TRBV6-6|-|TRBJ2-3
CASSFHHGSTDTQYF
TGTGCCAGCAGTTTCCACCACGGGAGCACAGATACGCAGTATTTT
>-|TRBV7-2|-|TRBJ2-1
CASSLGTGNEQFF
TGTGCCAGCAGCTTAGGGACCGGCAATGAGCAGTTCTTC